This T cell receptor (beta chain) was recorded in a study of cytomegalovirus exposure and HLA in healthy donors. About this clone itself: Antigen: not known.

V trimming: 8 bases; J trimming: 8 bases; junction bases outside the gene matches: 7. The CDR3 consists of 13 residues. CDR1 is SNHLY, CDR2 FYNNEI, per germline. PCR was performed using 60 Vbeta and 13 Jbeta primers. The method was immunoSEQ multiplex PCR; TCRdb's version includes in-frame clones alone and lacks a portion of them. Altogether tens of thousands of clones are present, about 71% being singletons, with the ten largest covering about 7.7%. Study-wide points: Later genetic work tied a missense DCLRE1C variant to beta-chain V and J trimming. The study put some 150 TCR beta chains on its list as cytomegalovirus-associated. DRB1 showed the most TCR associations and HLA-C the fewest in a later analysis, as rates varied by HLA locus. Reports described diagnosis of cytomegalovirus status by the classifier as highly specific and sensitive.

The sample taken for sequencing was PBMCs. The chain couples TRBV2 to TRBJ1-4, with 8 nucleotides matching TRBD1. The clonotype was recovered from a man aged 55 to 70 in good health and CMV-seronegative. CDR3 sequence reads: CASQQGEGEKLFF. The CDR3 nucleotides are TGTGCCAGCCAACAGGGGGAGGGGGAAAAACTGTTTTTT.